This TCR beta chain was observed in a study of blood T cell repertoires in COVID-19. About the study: Some COVID-19 samples were acute and others convalescent; all came from the United States, Italy and Spain.

This clone has just one count. Measured with immunoSEQ multiplex PCR; TCRdb has only the in-frame clones, and not every one. The sample gives about 130,000 clones, around four fifths of which show up once; about 18% is in the top ten. Germline V CDR1 and CDR2: MNHEY, SVGEGT. The V and J ends lost 5 bases and 1 base respectively, with 14 bases between them. CDR3 length equals 15 residues. Two consecutive negative NP/OP PCR tests, clearance, or resolved symptoms defined Cohort 3 recovery. This receptor was obtained from a man aged 25 to 45 who had recovered from COVID-19. The sample was PBMCs or T cells enriched from blood (not recorded which). V usage is TRBV6-2 or TRBV6-3 and J usage is TRBJ2-5; D is possibly TRBD1 (6 bases). The CDR3 DNA is TGTGCCAGCAGTCCCGGGACATATTCCCAAGAGACCCAGTACTTC. It translates to CASSPGTYSQETQYF.